This TCR beta chain appears in the sequencing data of a study of blood T cell repertoires in COVID-19. Generated by immunoSEQ multiplex PCR, the TCRdb table keeps only in-frame clones and is missing some. The profile shows about 370,000 clones, about 90% of them singletons. Enrollees, about 18 to 95 years old, lived in around 23 US areas. This clonotype was sampled from a woman in her thirties who had recovered from COVID-19. Sequenced: PBMCs or T cells enriched from blood (not recorded which).

This CDR3 is CASSHQGGWSGQYF. The CDR3 DNA sequence: TGTGCCAGCAGCCACCAGGGAGGTTGGTCTGGGCAGTACTTC. V usage is TRBV3-1 (or the pseudogene TRBV3-2) and J usage is TRBJ2-7; tentative D call: TRBD2 (6 bases). V was cut by 3 bases and J by 9 bases, with 18 bases left in between. This CDR3 spans 14 amino acids. Germline V CDR1 and CDR2: LGHDT, YNNKEL (reference sequence).